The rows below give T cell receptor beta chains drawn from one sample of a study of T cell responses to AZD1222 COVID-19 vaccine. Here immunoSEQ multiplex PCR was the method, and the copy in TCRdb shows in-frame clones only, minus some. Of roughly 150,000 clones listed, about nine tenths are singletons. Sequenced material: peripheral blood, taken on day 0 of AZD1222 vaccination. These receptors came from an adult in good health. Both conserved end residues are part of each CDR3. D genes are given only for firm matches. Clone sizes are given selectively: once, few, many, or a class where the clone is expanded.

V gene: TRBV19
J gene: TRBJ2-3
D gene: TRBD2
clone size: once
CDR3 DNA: TGTGCCAGTAGTTCCGGGACTAGCGGGGATAACACAGATACGCAGTATTTT
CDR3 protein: CASSSGTSGDNTDTQYF

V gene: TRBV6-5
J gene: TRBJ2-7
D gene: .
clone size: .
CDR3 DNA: TGTGCCAGCAGTTACACGGGACGAATCTACGAGCAGTACTTC
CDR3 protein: CASSYTGRIYEQYF

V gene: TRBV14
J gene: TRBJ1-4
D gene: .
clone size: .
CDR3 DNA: TGTGCCAGCAGCCAAGACAATCACTTTCTGTTTTTT
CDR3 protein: CASSQDNHFLFF

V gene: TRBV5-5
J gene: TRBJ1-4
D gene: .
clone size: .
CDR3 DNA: TGTGCCAGCAGCCCTGAAACTTACTATGAAAAACTGTTTTTT
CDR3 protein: CASSPETYYEKLFF

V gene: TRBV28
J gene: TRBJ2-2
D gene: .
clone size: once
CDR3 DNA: TGTGCCAGCAGTTTAGACACCGGGGAGCTGTTTTTT
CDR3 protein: CASSLDTGELFF

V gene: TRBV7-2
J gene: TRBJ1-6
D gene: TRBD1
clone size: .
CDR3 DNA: TGTGCCAGCAGCCATCCCGAGACAGGGAACGATTCACCCCTCCACTTT
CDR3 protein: CASSHPETGNDSPLHF

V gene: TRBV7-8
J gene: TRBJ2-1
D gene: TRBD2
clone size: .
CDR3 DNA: TGTGCCAGCAGCTTAGCGGGAGCGGGATCTTACAATGAGCAGTTCTTC
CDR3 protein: CASSLAGAGSYNEQFF

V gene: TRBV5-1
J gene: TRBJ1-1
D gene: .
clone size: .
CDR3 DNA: TGCGCCAGCAGCAGGACAGAGGTCGGGACTGAAGCTTTCTTT
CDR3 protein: CASSRTEVGTEAFF

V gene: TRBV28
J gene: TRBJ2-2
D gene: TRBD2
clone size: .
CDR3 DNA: TGTGCCAGCAGTTCTCGCCACCTAGGGACTAGCGGTTCGAACACCGGGGAGCTGTTTTTT
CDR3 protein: CASSSRHLGTSGSNTGELFF

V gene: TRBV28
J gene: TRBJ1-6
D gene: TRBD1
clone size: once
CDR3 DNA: TGTGCCAGCAGTAAAACAGGGGGCTTGAATTCACCCCTCCACTTT
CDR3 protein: CASSKTGGLNSPLHF

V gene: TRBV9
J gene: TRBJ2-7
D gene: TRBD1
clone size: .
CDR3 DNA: TGTGCCAGCAGCGTAGACAGGGGTCGCGAGCAGTACTTC
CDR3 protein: CASSVDRGREQYF

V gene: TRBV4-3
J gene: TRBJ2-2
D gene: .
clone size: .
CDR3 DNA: TGCGCCAGCAGCCAAGATCCAGGGATGCTCGGCACCGGGGAGCTGTTTTTT
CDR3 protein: CASSQDPGMLGTGELFF

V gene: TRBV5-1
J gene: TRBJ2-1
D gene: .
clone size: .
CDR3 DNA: TGCGCCAGCAGCGGGGACCTCCTTGGGGGCTACAATGAGCAGTTCTTC
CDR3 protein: CASSGDLLGGYNEQFF

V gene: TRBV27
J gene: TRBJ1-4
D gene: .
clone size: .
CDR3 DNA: TGTGCCAGCAGTCGCTTAATGGGACTCAGAAATGAAAAACTGTTTTTT
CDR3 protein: CASSRLMGLRNEKLFF

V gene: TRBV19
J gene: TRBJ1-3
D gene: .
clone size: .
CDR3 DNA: TGTGCCAGTTCTGGGGGACTTCAATTACCCGATGGAAACACCATATATTTT
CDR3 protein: CASSGGLQLPDGNTIYF

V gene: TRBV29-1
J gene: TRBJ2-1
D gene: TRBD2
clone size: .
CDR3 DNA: TGCAGCGTTGAAAACCGGGAGGGATACAATGAGCAGTTCTTC
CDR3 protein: CSVENREGYNEQFF

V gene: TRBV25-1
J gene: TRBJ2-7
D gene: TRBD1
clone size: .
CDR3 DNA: TGTGCCACTGGGGGACAGGGGACCTACGAGCAGTACTTC
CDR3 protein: CATGGQGTYEQYF

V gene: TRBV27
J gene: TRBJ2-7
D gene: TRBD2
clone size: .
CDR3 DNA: TGTGCCAGCCGCACTAGCGGGGCCTACGAGCAGTACTTC
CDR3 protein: CASRTSGAYEQYF

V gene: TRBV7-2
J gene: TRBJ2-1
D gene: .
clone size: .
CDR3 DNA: TGTGCCAGCAGCTTACGTGGGGCCGGGGAGGTATCCTCCTACAATGAGCAGTTCTTC
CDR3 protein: CASSLRGAGEVSSYNEQFF

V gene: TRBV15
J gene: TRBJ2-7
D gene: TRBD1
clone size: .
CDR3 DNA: TGTGCCACCAGCAGACTCCCGGGACAGGGGAGGATCTACGAGCAGTACTTC
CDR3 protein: CATSRLPGQGRIYEQYF

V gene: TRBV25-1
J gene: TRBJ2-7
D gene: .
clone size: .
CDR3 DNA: TGTGCCAGCAGCCGGACGTCCGAGGGACCAGCCTACGAGCAGTACTTC
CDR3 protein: CASSRTSEGPAYEQYF

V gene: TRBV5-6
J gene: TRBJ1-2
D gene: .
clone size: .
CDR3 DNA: TGTGCCAGCAGCTTCTCGGGACGAATTAATGGCTACACCTTC
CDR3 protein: CASSFSGRINGYTF

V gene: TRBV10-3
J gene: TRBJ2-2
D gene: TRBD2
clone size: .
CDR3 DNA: TGTGCCACCAGCCTAGCGGGAGGGCCGACCGGGGAGCTGTTTTTT
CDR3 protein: CATSLAGGPTGELFF

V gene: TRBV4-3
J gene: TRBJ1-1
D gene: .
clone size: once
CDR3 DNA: TGCGCCAGCAGCCAAGTACTATGGTTGAACACTGAAGCTTTCTTT
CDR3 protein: CASSQVLWLNTEAFF

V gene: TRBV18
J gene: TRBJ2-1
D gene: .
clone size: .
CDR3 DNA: TGTGCCAGCTCAGTATATGGTATGACGGGGTACTACAATGAGCAGTTCTTC
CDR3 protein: CASSVYGMTGYYNEQFF

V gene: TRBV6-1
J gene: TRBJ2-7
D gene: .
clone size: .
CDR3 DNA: TGTGCCAGCAGTGAAGTGTTTGGGGAATCCTACGAGCAGTACTTC
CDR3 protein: CASSEVFGESYEQYF

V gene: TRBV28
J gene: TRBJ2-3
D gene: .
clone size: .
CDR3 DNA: TGTGCCAGCCGACGGCGCGGCGGCACAGATACGCAGTATTTT
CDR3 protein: CASRRRGGTDTQYF

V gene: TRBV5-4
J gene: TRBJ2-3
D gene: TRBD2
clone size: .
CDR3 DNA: TGTGCCAGCAGCTGGGGACTACTAGGTGTCTCAGATACGCAGTATTTT
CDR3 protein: CASSWGLLGVSDTQYF

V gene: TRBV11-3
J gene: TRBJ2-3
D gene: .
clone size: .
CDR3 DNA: TGTGCCAGCAGCTTAGTCTCCGATACGCAGTATTTT
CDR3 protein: CASSLVSDTQYF